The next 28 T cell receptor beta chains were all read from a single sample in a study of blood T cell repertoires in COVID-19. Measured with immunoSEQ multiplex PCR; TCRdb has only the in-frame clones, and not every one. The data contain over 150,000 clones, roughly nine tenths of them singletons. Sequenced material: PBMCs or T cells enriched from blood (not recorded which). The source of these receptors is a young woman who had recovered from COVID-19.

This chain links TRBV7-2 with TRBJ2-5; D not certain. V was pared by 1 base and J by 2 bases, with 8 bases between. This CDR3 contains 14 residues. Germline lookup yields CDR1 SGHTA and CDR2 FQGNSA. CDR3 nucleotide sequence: TGTGCCAGCAGCTTAGGTGGCAGACAAGAGACCCAGTACTTC. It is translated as CASSLGGRQETQYF. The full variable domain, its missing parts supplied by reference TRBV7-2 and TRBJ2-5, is GAGVSQSPSNKVTEKGKDVELRCDPISGHTALYWYRQSLGQGLEFLIYFQGNSAPDKSGLPSDRFSAERTGGSVSTLTIQRTQQEDSAVYLCASSLGGRQETQYFGPGTRLLVL.

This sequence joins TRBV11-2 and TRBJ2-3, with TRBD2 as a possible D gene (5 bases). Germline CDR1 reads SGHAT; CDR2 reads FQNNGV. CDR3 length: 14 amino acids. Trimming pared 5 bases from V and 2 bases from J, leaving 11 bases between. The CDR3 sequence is CASSAGGPTDTQYF. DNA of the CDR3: TGTGCCAGCAGCGCGGGCGGGCCCACAGATACGCAGTATTTT.

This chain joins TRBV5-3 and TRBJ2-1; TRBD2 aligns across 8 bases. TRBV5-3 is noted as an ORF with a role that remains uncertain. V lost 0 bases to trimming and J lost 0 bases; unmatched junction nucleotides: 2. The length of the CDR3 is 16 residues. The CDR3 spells CARSLVRGASYNEQFF. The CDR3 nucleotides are TGTGCCAGAAGCTTGGTGCGGGGGGCCTCCTACAATGAGCAGTTCTTC.

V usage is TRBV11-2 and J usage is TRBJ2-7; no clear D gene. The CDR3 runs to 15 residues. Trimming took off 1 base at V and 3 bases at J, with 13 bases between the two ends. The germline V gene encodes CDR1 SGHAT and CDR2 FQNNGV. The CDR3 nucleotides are TGTGCCAGCAGCTTAGTAGCCAGTCAAGACTACGAGCAGTACTTC. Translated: CASSLVASQDYEQYF. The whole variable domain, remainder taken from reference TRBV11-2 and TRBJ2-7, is EAGVAQSPRYKIIEKRQSVAFWCNPISGHATLYWYQQILGQGPKLLIQFQNNGVVDDSQLPKDRFSAERLKGVDSTLKIQPAKLEDSAVYLCASSLVASQDYEQYFGPGTRLTVT.

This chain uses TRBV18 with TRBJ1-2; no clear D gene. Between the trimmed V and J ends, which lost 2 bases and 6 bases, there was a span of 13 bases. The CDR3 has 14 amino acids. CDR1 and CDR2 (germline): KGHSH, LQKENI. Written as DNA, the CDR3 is TGTGCCAGCTCACCAGCGGGCCCGGTGGATGGCTACACCTTC. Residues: CASSPAGPVDGYTF. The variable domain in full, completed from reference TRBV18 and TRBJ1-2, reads NAGVMQNPRHLVRRRGQEARLRCSPMKGHSHVYWYRQLPEEGLKFMVYLQKENIIDESGMPKERFSAEFPKEGPSILRIQQVVRGDSAAYFCASSPAGPVDGYTFGSGTRLTVV.

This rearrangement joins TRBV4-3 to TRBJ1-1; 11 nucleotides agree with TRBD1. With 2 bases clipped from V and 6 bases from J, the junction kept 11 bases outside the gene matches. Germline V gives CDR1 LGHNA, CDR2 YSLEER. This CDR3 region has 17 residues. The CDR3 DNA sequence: TGCGCCAGCAGCCAAACTCGGGACAGGGGGTCGTGGGCTGAAGCTTTCTTT. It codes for CASSQTRDRGSWAEAFF.

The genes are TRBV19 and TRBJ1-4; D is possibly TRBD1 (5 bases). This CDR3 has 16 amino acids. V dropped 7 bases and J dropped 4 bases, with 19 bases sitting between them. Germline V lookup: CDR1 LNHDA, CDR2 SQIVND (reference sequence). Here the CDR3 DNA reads TGTGCCAGTACCCTCGGCGGGCAGGGAGGTAATGAAAAACTGTTTTTT. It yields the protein CASTLGGQGGNEKLFF.

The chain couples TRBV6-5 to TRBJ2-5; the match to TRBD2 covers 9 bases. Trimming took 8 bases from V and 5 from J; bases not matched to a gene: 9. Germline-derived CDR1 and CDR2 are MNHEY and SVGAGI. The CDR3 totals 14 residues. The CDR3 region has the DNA TGTGCCAGCCTCCAGGCTAGCGGGGCTGAGACCCAGTACTTC. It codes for CASLQASGAETQYF.

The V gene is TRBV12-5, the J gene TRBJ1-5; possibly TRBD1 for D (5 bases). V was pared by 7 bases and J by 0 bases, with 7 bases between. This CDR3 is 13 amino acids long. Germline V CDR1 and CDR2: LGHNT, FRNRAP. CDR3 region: CASAQGSNQPQHF. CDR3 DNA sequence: TGTGCTAGTGCCCAGGGTAGCAATCAGCCCCAGCATTTT.

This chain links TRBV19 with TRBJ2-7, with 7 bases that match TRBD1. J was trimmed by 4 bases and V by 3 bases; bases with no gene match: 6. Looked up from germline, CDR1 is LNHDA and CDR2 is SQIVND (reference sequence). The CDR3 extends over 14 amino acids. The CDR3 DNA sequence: TGTGCCAGTAGTATCCCAGGACAGGATTACGAGCAGTACTTC. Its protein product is CASSIPGQDYEQYF.

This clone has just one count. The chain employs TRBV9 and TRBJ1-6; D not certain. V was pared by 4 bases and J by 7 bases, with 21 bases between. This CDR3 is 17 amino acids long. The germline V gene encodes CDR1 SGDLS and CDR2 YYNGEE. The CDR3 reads CASSSSKGGPRNSPLHF. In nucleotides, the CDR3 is TGTGCCAGCAGCTCCTCAAAGGGAGGGCCGCGGAATTCACCCCTCCACTTT.

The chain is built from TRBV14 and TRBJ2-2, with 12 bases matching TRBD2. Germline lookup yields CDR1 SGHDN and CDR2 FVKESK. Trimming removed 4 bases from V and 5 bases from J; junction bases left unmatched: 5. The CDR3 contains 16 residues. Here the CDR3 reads CASSRLAGARTGELFF. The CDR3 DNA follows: TGTGCCAGCAGCCGACTAGCGGGAGCGCGGACCGGGGAGCTGTTTTTT.

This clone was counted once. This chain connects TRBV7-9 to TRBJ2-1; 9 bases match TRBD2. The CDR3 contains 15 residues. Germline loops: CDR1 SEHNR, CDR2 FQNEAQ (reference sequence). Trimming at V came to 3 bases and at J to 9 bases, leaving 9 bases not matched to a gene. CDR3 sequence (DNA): TGTGCCAGCAGCTTTGGTAGCGGGAGTGGTGGTGAGCAGTTCTTC. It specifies CASSFGSGSGGEQFF.

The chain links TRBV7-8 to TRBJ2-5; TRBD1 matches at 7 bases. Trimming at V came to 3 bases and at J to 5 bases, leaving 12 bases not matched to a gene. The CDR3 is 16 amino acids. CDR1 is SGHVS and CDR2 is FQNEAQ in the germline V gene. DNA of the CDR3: TGTGCCAGCAGCTTGAATAACAGGGGTATTGGGGAGACCCAGTACTTC. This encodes CASSLNNRGIGETQYF.

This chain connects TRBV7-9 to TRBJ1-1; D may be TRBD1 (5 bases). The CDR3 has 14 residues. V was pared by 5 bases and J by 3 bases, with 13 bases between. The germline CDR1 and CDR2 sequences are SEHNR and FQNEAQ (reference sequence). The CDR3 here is CASSRSGSDTEAFF. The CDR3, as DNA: TGTGCCAGCAGCCGCTCAGGGTCCGACACTGAAGCTTTCTTT.

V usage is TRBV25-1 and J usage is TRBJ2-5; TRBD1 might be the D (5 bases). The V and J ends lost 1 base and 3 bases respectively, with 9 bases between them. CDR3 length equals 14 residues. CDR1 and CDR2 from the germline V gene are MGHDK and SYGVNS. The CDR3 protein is CASSEWGRKETQYF. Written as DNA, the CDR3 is TGTGCCAGCAGTGAATGGGGCAGAAAAGAGACCCAGTACTTC.

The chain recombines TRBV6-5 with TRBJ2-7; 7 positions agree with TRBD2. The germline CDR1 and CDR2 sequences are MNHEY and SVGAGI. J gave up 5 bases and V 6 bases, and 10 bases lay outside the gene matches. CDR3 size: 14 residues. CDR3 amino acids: CASRKRAGRDEQYF. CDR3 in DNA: TGTGCCAGCAGAAAAAGAGCGGGGCGGGACGAGCAGTACTTC.

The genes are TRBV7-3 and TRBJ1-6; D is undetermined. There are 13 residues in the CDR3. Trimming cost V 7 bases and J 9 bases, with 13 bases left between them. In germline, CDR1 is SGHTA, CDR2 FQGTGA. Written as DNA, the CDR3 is TGTGCCAGCACTATTAAGCGGGGTTCACCCCTCCACTTT. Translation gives CASTIKRGSPLHF.

CDR3 nucleotides: TGTGCCAGCAGGGGACAGGGGGCATTGAACACTGAAGCTTTCTTT. This translates into CASRGQGALNTEAFF. This chain connects TRBV7-2 to TRBJ1-1; 12 nucleotides agree with TRBD1. The CDR3 loop spans 15 amino acids. Germline V lookup: CDR1 SGHTA, CDR2 FQGNSA. After removal of 6 bases from V and 0 bases from J, the junction contained 2 bases not matched to a gene.

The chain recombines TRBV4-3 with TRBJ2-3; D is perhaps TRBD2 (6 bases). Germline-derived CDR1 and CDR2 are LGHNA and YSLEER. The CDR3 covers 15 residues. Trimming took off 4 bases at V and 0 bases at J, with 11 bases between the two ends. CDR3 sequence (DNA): TGCGCCAGCAGCCGGGGCAGCGGGAGCACAGATACGCAGTATTTT. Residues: CASSRGSGSTDTQYF.

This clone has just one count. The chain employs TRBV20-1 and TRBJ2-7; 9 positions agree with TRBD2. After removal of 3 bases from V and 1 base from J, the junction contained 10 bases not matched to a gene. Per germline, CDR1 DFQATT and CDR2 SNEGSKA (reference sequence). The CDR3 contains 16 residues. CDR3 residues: CSASGRAGGPSYEQYF. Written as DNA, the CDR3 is TGCAGTGCTAGTGGACGGGCGGGAGGGCCGTCCTACGAGCAGTACTTC.

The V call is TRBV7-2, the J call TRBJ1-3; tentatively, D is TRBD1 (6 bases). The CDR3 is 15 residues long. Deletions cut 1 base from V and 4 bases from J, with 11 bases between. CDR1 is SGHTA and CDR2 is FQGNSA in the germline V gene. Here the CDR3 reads CASSLDQGSGNTIYF. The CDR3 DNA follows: TGTGCCAGCAGCTTAGATCAGGGGTCCGGAAACACCATATATTTT.

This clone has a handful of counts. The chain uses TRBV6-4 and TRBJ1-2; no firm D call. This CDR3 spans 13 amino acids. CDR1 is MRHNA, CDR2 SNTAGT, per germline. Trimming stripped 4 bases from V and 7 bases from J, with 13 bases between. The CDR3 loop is CASSGGGMTGYTF. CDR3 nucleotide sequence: TGTGCCAGCAGTGGGGGAGGGATGACTGGCTACACCTTC.

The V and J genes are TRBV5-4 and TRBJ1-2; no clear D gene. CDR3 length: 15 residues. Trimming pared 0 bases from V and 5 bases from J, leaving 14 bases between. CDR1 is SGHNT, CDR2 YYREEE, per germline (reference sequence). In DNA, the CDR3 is TGTGCCAGCAGCTTGGGGGAGCCAGCGAGGTATGGCTACACCTTC. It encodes CASSLGEPARYGYTF.

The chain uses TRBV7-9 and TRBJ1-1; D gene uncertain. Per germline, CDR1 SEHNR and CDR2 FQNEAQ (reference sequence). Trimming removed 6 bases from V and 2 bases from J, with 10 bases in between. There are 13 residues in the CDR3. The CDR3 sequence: CASRESGNTEAFF. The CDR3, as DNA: TGTGCCAGCAGAGAGTCAGGAAACACTGAAGCTTTCTTT.

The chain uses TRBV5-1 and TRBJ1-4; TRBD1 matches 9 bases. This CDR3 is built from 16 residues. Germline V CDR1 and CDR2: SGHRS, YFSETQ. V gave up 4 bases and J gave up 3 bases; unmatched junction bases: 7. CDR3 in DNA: TGCGCCAGCAGCCCGTCGGACAGGGGTGCTAATGAAAAACTGTTTTTT. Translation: CASSPSDRGANEKLFF.

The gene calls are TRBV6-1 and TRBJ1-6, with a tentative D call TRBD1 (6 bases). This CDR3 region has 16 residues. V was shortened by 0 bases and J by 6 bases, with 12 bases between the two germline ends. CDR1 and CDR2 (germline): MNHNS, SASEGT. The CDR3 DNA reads TGTGCCAGCAGTGAAGCGTCCGGCAGGGGTAATTCACCCCTCCACTTT. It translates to CASSEASGRGNSPLHF.

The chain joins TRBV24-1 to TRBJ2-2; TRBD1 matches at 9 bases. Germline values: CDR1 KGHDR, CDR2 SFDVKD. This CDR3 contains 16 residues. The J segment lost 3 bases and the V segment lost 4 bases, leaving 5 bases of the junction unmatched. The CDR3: CATSDTDRGDTGELFF. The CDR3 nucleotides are TGTGCCACCAGTGACACGGACAGGGGTGACACCGGGGAGCTGTTTTTT.